A single sample is the source of the 7 T cell receptor beta chains below, sequenced in a study of molecular identifiers for immune sequencing clone quantification. TCRdb re-derived calls from the PCR reads in MiXCR, one entry per CDR3 protein. The sample holds around 480,000 distinct CDR3 sequences, 25% seen once. The sequencing input was naive CD8+ T cells from blood, with Jurkat cell RNA spiked in. Subset here: FACS-sorted CD8+CD4-CCR7+CD45RA+ naive T cells. Receptors were obtained from a human donor in good health. Some libraries in this study had Jurkat cell RNA spiked in.

This clonotype occurred many times. The chain links TRBV7-9 to TRBJ2-3; D is undetermined. V was cut by 5 bases and J by 0 bases, with 15 bases left in between. Germline V gives CDR1 SEHNR, CDR2 FQNEAQ (reference sequence). The CDR3 is made up of 16 amino acids. CDR3 nucleotides: TGTGCCAGCAGCCCTATGGCAGATCTAAGCACAGATACGCAGTATTTT. It encodes CASSPMADLSTDTQYF.

A word on this clonotype: A read error may be the cause here, since a much bigger clone is one base away. CDR3 sequence reads: CASSSLGEFDTEAFF. In DNA form, the CDR3 reads TGTGCCAGCAGCTCGCTGGGGGAGTTCGACACTGAAGCTTTCTTT. The V and J genes are TRBV7-9 and TRBJ1-1, with D possibly TRBD1 on 5 matching bases. The ends were cut back, 4 bases at V and 3 bases at J, with 15 bases in the middle. The germline V gene has CDR1 SEHNR and CDR2 FQNEAQ (reference sequence). CDR3 length equals 15 residues.

This clonotype was counted only a few times. A much larger clone lies a single base off, so this may be a read error. The CDR3 spells CASSPRGSSYEQDF. The CDR3 DNA reads TGTGCCAGCAGCCCCCGAGGGAGCTCCTACGAGCAGGACTTC. The genes are TRBV7-2 and TRBJ2-7; TRBD2 might be the D (5 bases). The CDR3 has 14 amino acids. CDR1 is SGHTA and CDR2 is FQGNSA in the germline V gene.

V usage is TRBV7-2 and J usage is TRBJ2-1; no definite D call. The CDR3 loop spans 15 amino acids. CDR1 SGHTA and CDR2 FQGNSA come from the germline V gene. V was clipped by 3 bases and J by 3 bases, with 12 bases between them. CDR3 region: CASSFTNPDYNEQFF. CDR3 coding DNA: TGTGCCAGCAGCTTTACTAACCCAGACTACAATGAGCAGTTCTTC.

This clonotype showed up just a few times. The chain employs TRBV5-6 and TRBJ1-2; possible D gene TRBD1, 6 bases. The germline V and J ends were trimmed by 6 bases and 3 bases, with 12 bases remaining between them. The CDR3 has 13 residues. Per germline, CDR1 SGHDT and CDR2 YYEEEE. CDR3 residues: CASNPWGHYGYTF. The CDR3 DNA follows: TGTGCCAGCAATCCGTGGGGGCACTATGGCTACACCTTC.

This clonotype has a handful of counts. The chain combines TRBV4-1 with TRBJ2-1, with D maybe TRBD2 (7 bases). The CDR3 runs 13 residues. CDR1 MGHRA and CDR2 YSYEKL come from the germline V gene. Trimming removed 3 bases at V and 12 bases at J, with 15 bases between. The CDR3 protein is CASSHGGGSSQFF. In DNA form, the CDR3 reads TGCGCCAGCAGCCATGGGGGGGGCTCCTCGCAGTTCTTC.

This clonotype has a handful of counts. The chain joins TRBV15 to TRBJ2-3; 9 positions match TRBD1. The germline gives CDR1 LNHNV, CDR2 YYDKDF (reference sequence). V trimming: 7 bases; J trimming: 1 base; junction bases outside the gene matches: 6. CDR3 length equals 15 residues. CDR3 loop: CATKQGAMGTDTQYF. CDR3 nucleotide sequence: TGTGCCACCAAACAGGGGGCTATGGGCACAGATACGCAGTATTTT.